Listed below are T cell receptor beta chains from one sample, sequenced in a study of spatial heterogeneity in lung cancer. One entry per CDR3 protein, called by TCRdb with MiXCR from the 5' RACE reads. This repertoire shows around 27,000 distinct CDR3 sequences, approximately 5.1% found once; its top ten account for roughly a quarter. The sample was PBMCs, taken at follow-up. These TCRs come from a female donor with early-stage non-small cell lung cancer. Each CDR3 is given with its conserved first and last residue. The D gene is left open where the match is weak. Some rows have no size entry. The others give once, few or many, or a class for an expanded clone.

v_call	d_call	clone_size	j_call	cdr3_nt	cdr3_aa
TRBV9	TRBD1	few	TRBJ1-2	TGTGCCAGCAGCGCGGGACAGGGGGCTGGAGGCTACACCTTC	CASSAGQGAGGYTF
TRBV4-3	NA	many	TRBJ2-3	TGCGCCAGCAGCCAAGATGCCCAGCAAGGAAAGTATTTT	CASSQDAQQGKYF
TRBV2	NA	many	TRBJ2-1	TGTGCCAGTAGAGTTGTTTCAGTGAATGAGCAGTTCTTC	CASRVVSVNEQFF
TRBV12-3/TRBV12-4	TRBD2	many	TRBJ2-1	TGTGCCAGCAGTTTTTCAACTAGCGGCTTTACTTACAATGAGCAGTTCTTC	CASSFSTSGFTYNEQFF
TRBV6-2/TRBV6-3	TRBD1	many	TRBJ1-1	TGTGCCAGCAGTTACCCGACAGGGGGCGGAATGGACACTGAAGCTTTCTTT	CASSYPTGGGMDTEAFF
TRBV7-3	TRBD2	many	TRBJ2-2	TGTGCCAGCAGCTTAACCCCCGTTCTGACTAGCGGATACACCGGGGAGCTGTTTTTT	CASSLTPVLTSGYTGELFF
TRBV12-3/TRBV12-4	TRBD1	many	TRBJ2-2	TGTGCCAGCAGTTTTCGACAGGGCGCGAACACCGGGGAGCTGTTTTTT	CASSFRQGANTGELFF
TRBV20-1	NA	many	TRBJ1-1	TGCAGTGCTAGAGATGAGACAGTCTTT	CSARDETVF
TRBV19	NA	many	TRBJ2-7	TGTGCCAGTAGTAGCGGGGACTCCTACGAGCAGTACTTC	CASSSGDSYEQYF
TRBV7-9	TRBD1	medium-sized	TRBJ1-6	TGTGCCAGCAGCTCTTCCTTACAGGGGATAAATTCACCCCTCCACTTT	CASSSSLQGINSPLHF
TRBV7-2	NA	many	TRBJ1-6	TGTGCCAGCAGCTTAACTTCAGGGAATTCACCCCTCCACTTT	CASSLTSGNSPLHF
TRBV4-2	NA	many	TRBJ2-5	TGTGCCAGCAGCCAATCTCCGGGAATACAGTACTTC	CASSQSPGIQYF
TRBV10-3	TRBD2	many	TRBJ2-1	TGTGCCATCAGTGAGGGACTAGCGAGGAATGAGCAGTTCTTC	CAISEGLARNEQFF
TRBV7-2	TRBD2	few	TRBJ2-2	TGTGCCAGCAGCTTACGGGGGGGCCCCACCGGGGAGCTGTTTTTT	CASSLRGGPTGELFF
TRBV11-2	TRBD1	many	TRBJ2-5	TGTGCCAGCAGGGCAGGGGGCGGGAAGACCCAGTACTTC	CASRAGGGKTQYF
TRBV29-1	NA	many	TRBJ1-2	TGCAGCGTGACCCGACAGGCGGATGGCTACACCTTC	CSVTRQADGYTF
TRBV20-1	NA	NA	TRBJ2-3	TGCAGTGCTATGCCCAGGGAGACGCAGTATTTT	CSAMPRETQYF
TRBV20-1	TRBD1	NA	TRBJ2-7	TGCAGTGCTAATGACAGGGCCCAACGCTACGAGCAGTACTTC	CSANDRAQRYEQYF
TRBV20-1	NA	NA	TRBJ2-7	TGCAGTGCAGAGGTGGCGGTACCCTACGAGCAGTACTTC	CSAEVAVPYEQYF
TRBV7-2	NA	few	TRBJ1-5	TGTGCCAGCAGCTCCCAGTTGGATCAGCCCCAGCATTTT	CASSSQLDQPQHF
TRBV11-2	TRBD2	many	TRBJ2-1	TGTGCCAGCAGCTTAGAAGCGGGGATTCACAATGAGCAGTTCTTC	CASSLEAGIHNEQFF
TRBV7-2	TRBD2	many	TRBJ2-7	TGTGCCAGCAGCAGGACGGGAGGTCATCCCGAGCAGTACTTC	CASSRTGGHPEQYF
TRBV9	NA	medium-sized	TRBJ2-5	TGTGCCAGCAGCCCAGGAACAGGGAGAAGCGGAGAGACCCAGTACTTC	CASSPGTGRSGETQYF
TRBV5-1	TRBD2	NA	TRBJ2-3	TGCGCCAGCAGCTTTAGCGGGAGGAGCACAGATACGCAGTATTTT	CASSFSGRSTDTQYF
TRBV15	NA	many	TRBJ2-5	TGTGCCACCAGCAGAGACAGCCTAGATGAGACCCAGTACTTC	CATSRDSLDETQYF
TRBV7-6	NA	many	TRBJ2-7	TGTGCCAGCAGCCGGGGGGTACAGGGCTCCTACGAGCAGTACTTC	CASSRGVQGSYEQYF
TRBV28	NA	NA	TRBJ1-6	TGTGCCAGCAGTTTTCCAGACAAACTTAATTCACCCCTCCATTTT	CASSFPDKLNSPLHF
TRBV29-1	NA	many	TRBJ1-2	TGCAGCGTCCCGGGCGAACAAGGTGGCTACACCTTC	CSVPGEQGGYTF
TRBV7-8	NA	many	TRBJ2-7	TGTGCCAGCAGTGTAGGGGGGGCCTTAGAGCAGTACTTC	CASSVGGALEQYF
TRBV2	TRBD2	many	TRBJ2-2	TGTGCCAGCTCAGGACTAGCGGGGGTGTCACACACCGGGGAGCTGTTTTTT	CASSGLAGVSHTGELFF
TRBV28	NA	many	TRBJ1-5	TGTGCCAGCAGTTTCGGGACGAATGGGGGCAATCAGCCCCAGCATTTT	CASSFGTNGGNQPQHF
TRBV12-3/TRBV12-4	NA	NA	TRBJ1-5	TGTGCCAGCAGTTTTACCGAGAATCAGCCCCAGCATTTT	CASSFTENQPQHF
TRBV20-1	TRBD2	few	TRBJ2-1	TGCAGTGCTATCCCCGGGACTAGCGGGGGCTATGAGCAGTTCTTC	CSAIPGTSGGYEQFF
TRBV4-1	NA	NA	TRBJ2-1	TGCGCCAGCAGCCAAGGAGGTCTCTCCTACAATGAGCAGTTCTTC	CASSQGGLSYNEQFF
TRBV10-3	TRBD1	NA	TRBJ2-5	TGTGCCATCAGCCAAGACAGGGGGGAGCAGGAGACCCAGTACTTC	CAISQDRGEQETQYF
TRBV11-2	TRBD2	many	TRBJ2-1	TGTGCCAGCAGCGTCGGACTAGCGGTCTTCAATGAGCAGTTCTTC	CASSVGLAVFNEQFF
TRBV6-5	NA	many	TRBJ2-5	TGTGCCAGCAGTCCCCCCAGCTCGGAGACCCAGTACTTC	CASSPPSSETQYF
TRBV24-1	NA	many	TRBJ2-5	TGTGCCACCAGTGATTTGGGGGACCAAGAGACCCAGTACTTC	CATSDLGDQETQYF
TRBV20-1	TRBD2	many	TRBJ2-1	TGCAGTGCTAGAGATTATGAGGGACTAGCGGGGTACCATGAGCAGTTCTTC	CSARDYEGLAGYHEQFF
TRBV6-1	NA	many	TRBJ1-6	TGTGCCAGCAGTGAAGGCCCCCAGGGGTACAGTTCACCCCTCCACTTT	CASSEGPQGYSSPLHF
TRBV20-1	NA	few	TRBJ2-3	TGCAGTGCAACCGCGGGTATCAGTATGTCGTACACAGATACGCAGTATTTT	CSATAGISMSYTDTQYF
TRBV30	TRBD1	NA	TRBJ2-4	TGTGCCTGGACGAACAGGGGCGACGGCATTCAGTACTTC	CAWTNRGDGIQYF
TRBV10-3	NA	many	TRBJ2-2	TGTGCCATCAGTGATAGGACTATGAACACCGGGGAGCTGTTTTTT	CAISDRTMNTGELFF
TRBV4-1	NA	many	TRBJ2-7	TGCGCCAGCAGCCAAGATAGGGGGGGGTCCTACGAGCAGTACTTC	CASSQDRGGSYEQYF
TRBV11-1	NA	medium-sized	TRBJ1-1	TGTGCCAGCAGCCCCCGGGGAGGAAGCACTGAAGCTTTCTTT	CASSPRGGSTEAFF